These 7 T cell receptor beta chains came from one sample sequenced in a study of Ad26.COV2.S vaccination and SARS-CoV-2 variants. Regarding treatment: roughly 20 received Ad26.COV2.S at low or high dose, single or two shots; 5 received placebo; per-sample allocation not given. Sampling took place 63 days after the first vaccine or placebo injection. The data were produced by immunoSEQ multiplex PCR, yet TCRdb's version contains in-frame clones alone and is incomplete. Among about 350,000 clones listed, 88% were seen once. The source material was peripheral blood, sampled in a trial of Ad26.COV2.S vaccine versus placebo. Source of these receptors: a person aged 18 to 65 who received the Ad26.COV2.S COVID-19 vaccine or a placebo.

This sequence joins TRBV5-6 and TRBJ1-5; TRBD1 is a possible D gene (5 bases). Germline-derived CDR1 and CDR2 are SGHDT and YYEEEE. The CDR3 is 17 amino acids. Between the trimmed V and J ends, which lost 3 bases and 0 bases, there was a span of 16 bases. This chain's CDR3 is CASSSMISGGSNQPQHF. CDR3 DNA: TGTGCCAGCAGCTCTATGATTTCGGGGGGTAGCAATCAGCCCCAGCATTTT.

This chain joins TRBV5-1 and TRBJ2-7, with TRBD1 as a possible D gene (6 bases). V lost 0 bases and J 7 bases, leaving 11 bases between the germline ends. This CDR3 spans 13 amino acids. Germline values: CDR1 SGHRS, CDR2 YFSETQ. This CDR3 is CASSLGGQPEQYF. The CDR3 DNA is TGCGCCAGCAGCTTGGGGGGACAACCGGAGCAGTACTTC.

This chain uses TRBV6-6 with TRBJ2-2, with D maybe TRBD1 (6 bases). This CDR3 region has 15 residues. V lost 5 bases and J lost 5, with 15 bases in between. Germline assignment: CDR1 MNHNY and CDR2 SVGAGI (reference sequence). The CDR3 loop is CASSPAQGSTGELFF. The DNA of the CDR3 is TGTGCCAGCAGTCCCGCACAGGGAAGTACCGGGGAGCTGTTTTTT.

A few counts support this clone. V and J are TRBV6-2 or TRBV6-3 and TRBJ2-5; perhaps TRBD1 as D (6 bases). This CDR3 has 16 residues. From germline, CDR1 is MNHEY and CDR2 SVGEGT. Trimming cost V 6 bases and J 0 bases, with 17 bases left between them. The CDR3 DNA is TGTGCCAGCAGCCGGACCCAACAGGGATACCAAGAGACCCAGTACTTC. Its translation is CASSRTQQGYQETQYF.

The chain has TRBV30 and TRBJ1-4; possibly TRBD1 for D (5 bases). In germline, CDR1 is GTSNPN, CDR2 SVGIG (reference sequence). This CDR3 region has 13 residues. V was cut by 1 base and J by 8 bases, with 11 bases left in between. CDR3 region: CAWSAGTKEKLFF. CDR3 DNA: TGTGCCTGGAGTGCCGGGACCAAGGAAAAACTGTTTTTT.

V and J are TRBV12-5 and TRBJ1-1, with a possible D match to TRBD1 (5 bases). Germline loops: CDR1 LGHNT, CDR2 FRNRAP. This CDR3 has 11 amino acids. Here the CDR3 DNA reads TGTGCAAGCGTGGGGCACTGGGAAGCTTTCTTT. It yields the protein CASVGHWEAFF.

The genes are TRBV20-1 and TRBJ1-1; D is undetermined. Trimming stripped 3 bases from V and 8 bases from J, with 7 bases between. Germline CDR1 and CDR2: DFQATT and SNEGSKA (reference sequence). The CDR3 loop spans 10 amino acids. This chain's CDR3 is CSASRQEAFF. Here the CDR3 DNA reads TGCAGTGCTAGCAGGCAAGAAGCTTTCTTT.